This T cell receptor (beta chain) was obtained from a study of T cells expressing NK-cell markers. This CDR3 comprises 16 residues. Germline CDR1 reads SGHVS; CDR2 reads FNYEAQ. With UMIs, 5'RACE template switching was used to make TCR beta cDNA. One entry per CDR3 protein, without DNA, is what TCRdb gives after re-calling the 5' RACE reads. The table counts about 260,000 distinct CDR3 sequences; around 0.37% lies in the top ten. The chain uses TRBV7-6 and TRBJ2-3; TCRdb proposes TRBD1, but this gene call is untestable without DNA. The specimen sequenced was blood T cells: a sorted CD56 or NKG2C T cell subset, CD4+ or CD8+ T cells, or bulk PBMC T cells (not recorded which). This clonotype originated in a man younger than 30 in good health. The CDR3 region is CASSPVSGGDTDTQYF.